This TCR beta chain was identified during a study of T cell changes during pregnancy in multiple sclerosis. Sequencing used immunoSEQ multiplex PCR; TCRdb keeps in-frame clones, though not all of them. The data contain about 48,000 clones, 80% to 95% of them seen just once; the ten biggest clones take up roughly 0.85%. The CDR3 consists of 14 residues. Germline lookup yields CDR1 SEHNR and CDR2 FQNEAQ (reference sequence). Trimming cost V 5 bases and J 1 base; bases outside gene matches: 4. The rearrangement uses TRBV7-9 and TRBJ1-2; 7 bases line up with TRBD1. The clonotype comes from a female donor in good health, enrolled as a control in a pregnancy study. Sequenced material: CD4+ T cells from peripheral blood mononuclear cells, taken in the second trimester of pregnancy. The CDR3: CASSRTGDNYGYTF. CDR3 sequence (DNA): TGTGCCAGCAGCCGGACAGGCGATAACTATGGCTACACCTTC. Full variable domain (outside the CDR3, taken from reference TRBV7-9 and TRBJ1-2): DTGVSQNPRHKITKRGQNVTFRCDPISEHNRLYWYRQTLGQGPEFLTYFQNEAQLEKSRLLSDRFSAERPKGSFSTLEIQRTEQGDSAMYLCASSRTGDNYGYTFGSGTRLTVV.